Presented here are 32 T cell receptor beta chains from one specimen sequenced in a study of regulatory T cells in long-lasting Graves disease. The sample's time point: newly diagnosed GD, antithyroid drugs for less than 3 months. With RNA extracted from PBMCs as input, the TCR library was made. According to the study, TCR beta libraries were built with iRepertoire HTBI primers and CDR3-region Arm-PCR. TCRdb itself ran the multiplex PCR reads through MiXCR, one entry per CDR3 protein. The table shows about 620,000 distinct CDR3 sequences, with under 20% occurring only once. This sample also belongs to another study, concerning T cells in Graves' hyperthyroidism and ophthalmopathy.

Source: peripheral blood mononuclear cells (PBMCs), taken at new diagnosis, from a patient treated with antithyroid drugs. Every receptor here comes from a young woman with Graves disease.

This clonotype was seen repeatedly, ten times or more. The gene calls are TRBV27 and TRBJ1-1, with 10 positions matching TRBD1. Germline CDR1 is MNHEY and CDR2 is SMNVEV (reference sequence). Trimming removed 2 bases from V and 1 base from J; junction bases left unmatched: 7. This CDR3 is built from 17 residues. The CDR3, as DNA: TGTGCCAGCAGTTTAGGACAGGGGGTTTCTGGGAACACTGAAGCTTTCTTT. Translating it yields CASSLGQGVSGNTEAFF.

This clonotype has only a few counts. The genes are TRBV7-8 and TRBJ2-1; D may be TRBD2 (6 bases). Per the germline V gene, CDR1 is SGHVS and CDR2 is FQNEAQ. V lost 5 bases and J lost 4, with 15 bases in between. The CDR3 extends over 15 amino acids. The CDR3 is CASSLRDLRYNEQFF. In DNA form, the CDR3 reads TGTGCCAGCAGCCTCCGGGACTTAAGATACAATGAGCAGTTCTTC.

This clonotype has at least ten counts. DNA of the CDR3: TGCGCCAGCAGCTTGGCGGCGGGGACAGATACGCAGTATTTT. Amino acids: CASSLAAGTDTQYF. The chain recombines TRBV5-1 with TRBJ2-3, with a tentative D call TRBD2 (6 bases). Per the germline V gene, CDR1 is SGHRS and CDR2 is YFSETQ. This CDR3 spans 14 amino acids. V dropped 0 bases and J dropped 3 bases, with 8 bases sitting between them.

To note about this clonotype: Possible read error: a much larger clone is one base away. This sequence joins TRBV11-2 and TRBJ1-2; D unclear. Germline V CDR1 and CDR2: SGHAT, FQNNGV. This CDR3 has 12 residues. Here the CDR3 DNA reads TGTGTCAGCAGCACAGAATTCGGTGGCTACACCTTC. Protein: CVSSTEFGGYTF.

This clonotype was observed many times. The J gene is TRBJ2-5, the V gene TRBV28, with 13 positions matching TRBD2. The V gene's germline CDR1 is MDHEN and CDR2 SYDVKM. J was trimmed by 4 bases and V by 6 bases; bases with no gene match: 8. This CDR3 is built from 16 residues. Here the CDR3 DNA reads TGTGCCAGCAGGGGACTAGCGGGAAGGTGGCGAGAGACCCAGTACTTC. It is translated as CASRGLAGRWRETQYF.

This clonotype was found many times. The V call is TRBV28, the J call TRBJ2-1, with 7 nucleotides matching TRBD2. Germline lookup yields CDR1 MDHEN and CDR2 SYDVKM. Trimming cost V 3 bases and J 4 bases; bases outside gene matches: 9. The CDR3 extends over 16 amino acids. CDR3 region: CASSFASRGSYNEQFF. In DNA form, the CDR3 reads TGTGCCAGCAGTTTTGCTTCTCGCGGGAGTTACAATGAGCAGTTCTTC.

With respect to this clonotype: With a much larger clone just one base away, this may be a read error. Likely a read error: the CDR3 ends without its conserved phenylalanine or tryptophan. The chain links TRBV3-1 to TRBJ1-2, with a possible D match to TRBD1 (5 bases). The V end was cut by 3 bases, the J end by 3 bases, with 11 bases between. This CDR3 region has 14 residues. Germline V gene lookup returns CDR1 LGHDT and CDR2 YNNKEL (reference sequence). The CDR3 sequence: CASSQEDNYYGYTL. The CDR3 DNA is TGTGCCAGCAGCCAGGAGGACAATTACTATGGCTACACCCTC.

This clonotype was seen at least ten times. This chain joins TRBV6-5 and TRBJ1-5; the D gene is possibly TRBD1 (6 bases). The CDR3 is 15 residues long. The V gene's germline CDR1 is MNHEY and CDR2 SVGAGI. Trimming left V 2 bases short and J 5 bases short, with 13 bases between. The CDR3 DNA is TGTGCCAGCAGTTACAAGGCACAGGGCTATCAGCCCCAGCATTTT. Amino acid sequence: CASSYKAQGYQPQHF.

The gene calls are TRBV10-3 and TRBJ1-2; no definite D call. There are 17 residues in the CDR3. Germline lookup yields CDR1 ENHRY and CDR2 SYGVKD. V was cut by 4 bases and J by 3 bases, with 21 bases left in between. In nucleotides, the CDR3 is TGTGCCATCAGTGCTGGAGTGGCGGGGAGATCTTACTATGGCTACACCTTC. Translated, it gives CAISAGVAGRSYYGYTF.

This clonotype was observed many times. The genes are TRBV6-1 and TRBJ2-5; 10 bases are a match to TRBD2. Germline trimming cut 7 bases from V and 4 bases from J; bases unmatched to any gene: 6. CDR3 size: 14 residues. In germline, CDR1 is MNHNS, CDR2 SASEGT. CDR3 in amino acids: CASILAGVGETQYF. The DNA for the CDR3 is TGTGCCAGCATCCTAGCGGGAGTCGGAGAGACCCAGTACTTC.

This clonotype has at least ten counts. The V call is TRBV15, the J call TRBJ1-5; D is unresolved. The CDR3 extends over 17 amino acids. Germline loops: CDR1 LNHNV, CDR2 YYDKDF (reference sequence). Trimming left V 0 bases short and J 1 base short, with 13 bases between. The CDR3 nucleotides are TGTGCCACCAGCAGAGATTCGGGCGCTTGGAGCAATCAGCCCCAGCATTTT. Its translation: CATSRDSGAWSNQPQHF.

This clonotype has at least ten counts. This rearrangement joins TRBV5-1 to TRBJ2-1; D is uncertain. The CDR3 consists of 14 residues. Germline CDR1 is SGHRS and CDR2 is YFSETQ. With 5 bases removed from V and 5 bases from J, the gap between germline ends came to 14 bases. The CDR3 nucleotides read TGCGCCAGCAGGGTAGTTGTAATGGACAATGAGCAGTTCTTC. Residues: CASRVVVMDNEQFF.

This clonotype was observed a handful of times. The CDR3 bases are TGTGCCAGCAGTGAAAATCCCCTTGGTAGGTCAGGTGAAGCTTTCTTT. Amino acids: CASSENPLGRSGEAFF. The chain has TRBV6-1 and TRBJ1-1, with D unclear. The CDR3 consists of 16 residues. V shed 2 bases and J shed 7 bases, with 20 bases lying between them. Germline loops: CDR1 MNHNS, CDR2 SASEGT.

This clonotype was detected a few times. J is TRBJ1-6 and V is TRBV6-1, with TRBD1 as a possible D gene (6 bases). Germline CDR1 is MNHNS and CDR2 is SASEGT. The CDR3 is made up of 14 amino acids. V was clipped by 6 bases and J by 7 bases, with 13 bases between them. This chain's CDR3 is CASRDDRLNSPLHF. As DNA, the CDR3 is TGTGCCAGCAGAGATGACAGGCTGAATTCACCCCTCCACTTT.

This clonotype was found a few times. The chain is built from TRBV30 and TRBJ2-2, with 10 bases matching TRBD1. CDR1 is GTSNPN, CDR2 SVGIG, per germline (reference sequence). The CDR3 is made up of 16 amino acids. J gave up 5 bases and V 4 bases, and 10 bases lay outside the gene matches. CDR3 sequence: CAWTRMGQGLTGELFF. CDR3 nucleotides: TGTGCCTGGACCCGTATGGGACAGGGGTTAACCGGGGAGCTGTTTTTT.

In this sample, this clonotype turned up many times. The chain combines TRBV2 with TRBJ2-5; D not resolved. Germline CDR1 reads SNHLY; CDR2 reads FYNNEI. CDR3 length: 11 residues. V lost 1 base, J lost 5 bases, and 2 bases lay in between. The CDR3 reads CASSEGETQYF. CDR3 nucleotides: TGTGCCAGCAGTGAAGGGGAGACCCAGTACTTC.

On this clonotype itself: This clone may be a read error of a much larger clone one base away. The CDR3 region is CASSFLERETQYF. The CDR3 DNA follows: TGTGCCAGCAGTTTCCTTGAAAGAGAGACCCAGTACTTC. This chain uses TRBV6-9 with TRBJ2-5; unclear D gene. The germline CDR1 and CDR2 sequences are MNHGY and SVAAGI. This CDR3 region has 13 residues. Trimming took 4 bases from V and 4 from J, leaving 10 bases between them.

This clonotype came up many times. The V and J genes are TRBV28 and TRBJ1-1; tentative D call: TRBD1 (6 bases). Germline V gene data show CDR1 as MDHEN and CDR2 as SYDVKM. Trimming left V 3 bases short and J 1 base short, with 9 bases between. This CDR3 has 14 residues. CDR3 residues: CASSFTGPNTEAFF. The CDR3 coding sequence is TGTGCCAGCAGTTTTACAGGGCCGAACACTGAAGCTTTCTTT.

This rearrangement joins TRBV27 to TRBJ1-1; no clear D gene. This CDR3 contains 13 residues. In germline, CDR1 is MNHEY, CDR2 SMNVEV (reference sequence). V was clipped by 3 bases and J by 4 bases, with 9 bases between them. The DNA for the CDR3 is TGTGCCAGCAGTTTCGGAGATGGCACTGAAGCTTTCTTT. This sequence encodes CASSFGDGTEAFF.

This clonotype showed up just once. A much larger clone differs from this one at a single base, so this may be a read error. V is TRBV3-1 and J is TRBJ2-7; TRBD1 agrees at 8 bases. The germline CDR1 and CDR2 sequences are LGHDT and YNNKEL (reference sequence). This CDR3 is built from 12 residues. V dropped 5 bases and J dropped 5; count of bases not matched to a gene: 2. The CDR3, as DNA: TGTGCCAGCAGCTGGACAGGGAACGAGCAGTACTTC. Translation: CASSWTGNEQYF.

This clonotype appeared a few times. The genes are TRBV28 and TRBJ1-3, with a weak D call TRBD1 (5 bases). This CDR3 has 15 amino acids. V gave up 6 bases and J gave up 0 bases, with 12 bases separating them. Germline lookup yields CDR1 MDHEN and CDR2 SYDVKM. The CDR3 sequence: CASSTLDSSGNTIYF. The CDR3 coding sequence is TGTGCCAGCAGCACCTTAGACAGCTCTGGAAACACCATATATTTT.

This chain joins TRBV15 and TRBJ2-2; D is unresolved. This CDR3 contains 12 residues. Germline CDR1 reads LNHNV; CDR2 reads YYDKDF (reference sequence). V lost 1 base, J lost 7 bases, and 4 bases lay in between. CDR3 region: CATSRGGGELFF. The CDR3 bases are TGTGCCACCAGCAGAGGTGGCGGGGAGCTGTTTTTT.

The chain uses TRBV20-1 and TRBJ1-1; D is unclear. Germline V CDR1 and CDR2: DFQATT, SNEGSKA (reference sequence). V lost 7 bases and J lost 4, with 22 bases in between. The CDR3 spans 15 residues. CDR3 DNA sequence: TGCAGTGTGTTTAGGGTCAACCGCTTGGGCACTGAAGCTTTCTTT. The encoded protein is CSVFRVNRLGTEAFF.

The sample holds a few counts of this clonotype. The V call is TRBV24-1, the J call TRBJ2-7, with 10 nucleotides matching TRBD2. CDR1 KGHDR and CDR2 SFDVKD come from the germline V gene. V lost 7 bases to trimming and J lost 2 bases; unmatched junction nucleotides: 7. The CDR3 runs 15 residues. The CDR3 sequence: CATSASGSFPYEQYF. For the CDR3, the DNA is TGTGCCACCAGCGCTAGCGGGAGTTTTCCCTACGAGCAGTACTTC.

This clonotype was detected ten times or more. As DNA, the CDR3 is TGTGCCAGCAGTTTGAAACCAATTTCAGGCGGGGAGCTGTTTTTT. Translating gives CASSLKPISGGELFF. The J gene is TRBJ2-2, the V gene TRBV12-3 or TRBV12-4, with D unclear. Deletions cut 3 bases from V and 7 bases from J, with 15 bases between. This CDR3 is 15 amino acids long.

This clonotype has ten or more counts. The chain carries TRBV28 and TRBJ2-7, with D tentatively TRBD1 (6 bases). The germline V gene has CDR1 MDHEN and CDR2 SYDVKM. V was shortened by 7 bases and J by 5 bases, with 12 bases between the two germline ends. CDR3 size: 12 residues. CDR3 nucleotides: TGTGCCAGCACGGACAGACCCAACGAGCAGTACTTC. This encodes CASTDRPNEQYF.

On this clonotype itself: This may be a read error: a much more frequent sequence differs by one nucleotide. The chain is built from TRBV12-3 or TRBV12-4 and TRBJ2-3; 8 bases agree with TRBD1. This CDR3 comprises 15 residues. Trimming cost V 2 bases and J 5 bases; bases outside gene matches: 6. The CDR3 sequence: CASSLWGTGLDTQYF. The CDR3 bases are TGTGCCAGCAGTTTATGGGGGACAGGCCTAGATACGCAGTATTTT.

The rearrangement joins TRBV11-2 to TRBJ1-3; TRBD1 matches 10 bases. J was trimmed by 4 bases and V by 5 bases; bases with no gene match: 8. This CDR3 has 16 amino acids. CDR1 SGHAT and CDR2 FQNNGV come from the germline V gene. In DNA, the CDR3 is TGTGCCAGCAGCACCTGGGACAGGGGTTTCGGAAACACCATATATTTT. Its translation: CASSTWDRGFGNTIYF.

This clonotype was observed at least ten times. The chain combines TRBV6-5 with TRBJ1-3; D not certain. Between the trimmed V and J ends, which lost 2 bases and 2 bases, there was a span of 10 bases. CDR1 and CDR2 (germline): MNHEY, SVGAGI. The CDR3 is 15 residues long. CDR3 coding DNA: TGTGCCAGCAGTTACGGCCTGGGAGCTGGAAACACCATATATTTT. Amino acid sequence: CASSYGLGAGNTIYF.

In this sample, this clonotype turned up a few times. The CDR3 loop reads CSARRNSPLHF. DNA of the CDR3: TGCAGTGCGAGGAGGAATTCACCCCTCCACTTT. The chain recombines TRBV20-1 with TRBJ1-6; D remains ambiguous. The CDR3 runs to 11 residues. Germline V gene sequence: CDR1 DFQATT, CDR2 SNEGSKA (reference sequence). The V end lost 6 bases, the J end lost 7 bases, and 7 bases lay between the germline ends.

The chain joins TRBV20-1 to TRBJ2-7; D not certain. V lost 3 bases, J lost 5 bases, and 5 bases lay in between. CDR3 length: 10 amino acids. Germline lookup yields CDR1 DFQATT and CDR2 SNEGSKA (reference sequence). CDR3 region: CSARSDEQYF. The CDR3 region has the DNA TGCAGTGCTAGGAGCGACGAGCAGTACTTC.

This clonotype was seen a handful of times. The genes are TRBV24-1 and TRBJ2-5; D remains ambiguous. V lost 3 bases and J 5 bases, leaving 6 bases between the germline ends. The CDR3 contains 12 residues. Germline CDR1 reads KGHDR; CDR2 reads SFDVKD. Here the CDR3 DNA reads TGTGCCACCAGTGATATTTCGGAGACCCAGTACTTC. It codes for CATSDISETQYF.